This TCR beta chain was documented in a study of regulatory T cells in long-lasting Graves disease. Specified time point: newly diagnosed GD, antithyroid drugs for less than 3 months. With RNA extracted from PBMCs as input, the TCR library was made. V lost 3 bases to trimming and J lost 5 bases, with 11 bases between them. CDR3 length equals 14 residues. HTBI primers from iRepertoire and Arm-PCR of CDR3 regions yielded the TCR beta libraries. TCRdb reanalysed the multiplex PCR reads using MiXCR and keeps one entry per CDR3 protein. Of 500,000 or so distinct CDR3 sequences detected, about 14% appear once; the ten largest clones hold approximately 19%. This clonotype appeared a few times. These same records also appear under a second study, on T cells in Graves' hyperthyroidism and ophthalmopathy. Per that study: An initial round of RT-PCR targeting the TCR CDR3 relied on the HTBI primer set.

The starting material was peripheral blood mononuclear cells (PBMCs), obtained at new diagnosis, from a patient treated with antithyroid drugs. The genes are TRBV12-3 or TRBV12-4 and TRBJ2-1, with D hard to call. The clonotype originates from a woman in her forties or fifties with Graves disease. The CDR3 nucleotides read TGTGCCAGCAGTTTGTCGCAGGTGGACAATGAGCAGTTCTTC. Encoded protein: CASSLSQVDNEQFF.